This passage covers 19 T cell receptor beta chains from one sample sequenced in a study of cytomegalovirus exposure and HLA in healthy donors. 13 Jbeta primers and 60 Vbeta primers were used for the PCR. Some clones are missing from TCRdb's copy, which holds only in-frame ones; the method was immunoSEQ multiplex PCR. The table gives tens of thousands of clones; the top ten clones make up approximately 12% of it. Specimen: PBMCs. The receptors originated from a woman aged 30 to 39 in good health and CMV-seropositive.

The chain has TRBV30 and TRBJ1-5; no clear D. Germline assignment: CDR1 GTSNPN and CDR2 SVGIG (reference sequence). Trimming shortened V by 0 bases and J by 2 bases, and 8 bases separated the two germline ends. This CDR3 comprises 14 residues. The chain's CDR3 is CAWSVLGRNQPQHF. CDR3 nucleotides: TGTGCCTGGAGTGTGCTTGGCCGCAATCAGCCCCAGCATTTT.

Of note for this clone: One end of the junction does not line up with germline, which may come from a read error. This chain joins TRBV29-1 and TRBJ1-1; D may be TRBD1 (6 bases). This CDR3 has 12 residues. Germline V gives CDR1 SQVTM, CDR2 ANQGSEA. The CDR3 loop reads CSVTGMNTEDFF. The CDR3 DNA sequence: TGCAGCGTCACAGGGATGAACACTGAAGATTTCTTT.

The rearrangement links TRBV5-1 to TRBJ1-1; D unresolved. Germline CDR1 and CDR2: SGHRS and YFSETQ. This CDR3 spans 13 amino acids. V was shortened by 4 bases and J by 4 bases, with 11 bases between the two germline ends. CDR3: CASSPHGGTEAFF. The CDR3 DNA reads TGCGCCAGCAGCCCTCATGGAGGCACTGAAGCTTTCTTT.

The chain employs TRBV30 and TRBJ2-3, with unresolved D. V lost 1 base and J lost 5, with 4 bases in between. From germline, CDR1 is GTSNPN and CDR2 SVGIG (reference sequence). The CDR3 sequence is 11 residues long. The CDR3 sequence is CAWSAGDTQYF. DNA for the CDR3: TGTGCCTGGAGTGCGGGAGATACGCAGTATTTT.

Of note for this clone: The same CDR3 is also encoded by other DNA sequences in this sample. The J gene is TRBJ2-1, the V gene TRBV2; a possible D gene is TRBD2 (6 bases). This CDR3 contains 15 residues. Germline V gives CDR1 SNHLY, CDR2 FYNNEI. V was clipped by 1 base and J by 1 base, with 8 bases between them. The CDR3 sequence: CASSEDGSSYNEQFF. In DNA form, the CDR3 reads TGTGCCAGCAGTGAAGACGGGAGTTCCTACAATGAGCAGTTCTTC.

The V call is TRBV18, the J call TRBJ2-3, with a weak D call TRBD2 (6 bases). The germline CDR1 and CDR2 sequences are KGHSH and LQKENI. The V and J ends lost 4 bases and 2 bases respectively, with 10 bases between them. The CDR3 totals 14 residues. Here the CDR3 DNA reads TGTGCCAGCTCACTAGCGGAGGTCACAGATACGCAGTATTTT. It codes for CASSLAEVTDTQYF. Drawing the rest from reference TRBV18 and TRBJ2-3, the complete variable domain is NAGVMQNPRHLVRRRGQEARLRCSPMKGHSHVYWYRQLPEEGLKFMVYLQKENIIDESGMPKERFSAEFPKEGPSILRIQQVVRGDSAAYFCASSLAEVTDTQYFGPGTRLTVL.

This chain joins TRBV11-2 and TRBJ1-2; D may be TRBD1 (5 bases). This CDR3 is built from 14 residues. Deletions cut 1 base from V and 5 bases from J, with 11 bases between. Germline CDR1 reads SGHAT; CDR2 reads FQNNGV. The CDR3 loop is CASSLGQTGYGYTF. The DNA of the CDR3 is TGTGCCAGCAGCTTAGGACAGACCGGGTATGGCTACACCTTC.

The chain has TRBV27 and TRBJ2-7; the D gene is possibly TRBD2 (5 bases). This CDR3 comprises 15 residues. Trimming left V 3 bases short and J 3 bases short, with 15 bases between. The germline gives CDR1 MNHEY, CDR2 SMNVEV (reference sequence). Here the CDR3 reads CASSLGGRVNYEQYF. The CDR3 DNA sequence: TGTGCCAGCAGTTTGGGCGGGCGGGTGAACTACGAGCAGTACTTC.

This chain uses TRBV5-1 with TRBJ2-7; 10 bases map to TRBD2. Germline CDR1 SGHRS, CDR2 YFSETQ. The V and J ends lost 3 bases and 0 bases, in that order; junction bases with no gene match: 12. This CDR3 is built from 18 residues. The CDR3 protein is CASSSGLAGLAVSYEQYF. The CDR3 DNA reads TGCGCCAGCAGCTCAGGACTCGCCGGACTAGCGGTCTCCTACGAGCAGTACTTC.

The V gene is TRBV2, the J gene TRBJ1-2; 8 bases match TRBD1. V was clipped by 7 bases and J by 5 bases; unmatched bases: 9. The CDR3 sequence is 14 residues long. Germline V gene data show CDR1 as SNHLY and CDR2 as FYNNEI. The CDR3 nucleotides are TGTGCCAGCACCGAAGGGACAGGAGAATATGGCTACACCTTC. Protein: CASTEGTGEYGYTF. The complete variable domain, with remaining parts taken from reference TRBV2 and TRBJ1-2, reads EPEVTQTPSHQVTQMGQEVILRCVPISNHLYFYWYRQILGQKVEFLVSFYNNEISEKSEIFDDQFSVERPDGSNFTLKIRSTKLEDSAMYFCASTEGTGEYGYTFGSGTRLTVV.

This chain joins TRBV27 and TRBJ2-7; a weak D match, TRBD2 (6 bases). CDR1 and CDR2 (germline): MNHEY, SMNVEV (reference sequence). The length of the CDR3 is 14 residues. The germline V and J ends were trimmed by 4 bases and 2 bases, with 12 bases remaining between them. CDR3 sequence: CASSSGGGTYEQYF. The CDR3 DNA reads TGTGCCAGCAGTTCCGGGGGTGGAACCTACGAGCAGTACTTC.

The chain combines TRBV7-2 with TRBJ1-5, with D tentatively TRBD1 (6 bases). This CDR3 region has 13 residues. Between the trimmed V and J ends, which lost 6 bases and 5 bases, there was a span of 11 bases. Germline CDR1 SGHTA, CDR2 FQGNSA. This CDR3 is CASSQNRDQPQHF. The DNA for the CDR3 is TGTGCCAGCAGTCAAAACAGGGATCAGCCCCAGCATTTT.

The chain carries TRBV5-1 and TRBJ1-4, with D maybe TRBD1 (5 bases). CDR1 is SGHRS, CDR2 YFSETQ, per germline. This CDR3 has 13 amino acids. Trimming took off 5 bases at V and 4 bases at J, with 9 bases between the two ends. CDR3 loop: CASRGVLNEKLFF. In DNA, the CDR3 is TGCGCCAGCAGAGGGGTCCTTAATGAAAAACTGTTTTTT.

The chain couples TRBV30 to TRBJ1-4, with TRBD1 matching 12 bases. Unmatched junction bases numbered 9, after V lost 0 bases and J lost 7 bases. Germline values: CDR1 GTSNPN, CDR2 SVGIG (reference sequence). There are 17 residues in the CDR3. DNA of the CDR3: TGTGCCTGGAGTGTACGAAGGGGGACAGGGGGCGGTGAAAAACTGTTTTTT. Amino acids: CAWSVRRGTGGGEKLFF.

The J gene is TRBJ1-2, the V gene TRBV6-5; 11 bases map to TRBD1. V was clipped by 6 bases and J by 7 bases; unmatched bases: 10. From germline, CDR1 is MNHEY and CDR2 SVGAGI. The CDR3 extends over 15 amino acids. CDR3: CASRTPGTGGLGYTF. CDR3 bases: TGTGCCAGCAGAACCCCCGGGACAGGGGGGCTTGGCTACACCTTC.

The chain is built from TRBV29-1 and TRBJ1-2, with TRBD1 matching over 7 bases. V shed 7 bases and J 4 bases; nucleotides not matched to a gene: 6. This CDR3 is built from 12 residues. Germline V gene lookup returns CDR1 SQVTM and CDR2 ANQGSEA. The CDR3 region is CSDGQVAYGYTF. The CDR3 bases are TGCAGCGATGGACAGGTTGCCTATGGCTACACCTTC.

The chain carries TRBV18 and TRBJ2-7; D perhaps matches TRBD2 (6 bases). The germline gives CDR1 KGHSH, CDR2 LQKENI. V was shortened by 6 bases and J by 6 bases, with 15 bases between the two germline ends. The CDR3 runs to 13 residues. The CDR3 loop reads CASSQGGGSEQYF. The CDR3 DNA reads as TGTGCCAGCTCCCAAGGTGGGGGGAGCGAGCAGTACTTC.

In DNA form, the CDR3 reads TGTGCCAGCAGTGAAAAGACAGGGGGACACAGTGAAAAACTGTTTTTT. Protein product: CASSEKTGGHSEKLFF. This chain connects TRBV2 to TRBJ1-4; 9 bases are shared with TRBD1. The CDR3 extends over 16 amino acids. CDR1 is SNHLY and CDR2 is FYNNEI in the germline V gene. With 2 bases clipped from V and 7 bases from J, the junction kept 8 bases outside the gene matches.

The V gene is TRBV18, the J gene TRBJ1-1, with D unclear. The V gene lost 3 bases and the J gene lost 5 bases, with 10 bases spanning the gap. The germline V gene has CDR1 KGHSH and CDR2 LQKENI. The CDR3 length is 13 residues. The CDR3 region is CASSPEVITEAFF. DNA of the CDR3: TGTGCCAGCTCACCGGAGGTGATTACTGAAGCTTTCTTT.